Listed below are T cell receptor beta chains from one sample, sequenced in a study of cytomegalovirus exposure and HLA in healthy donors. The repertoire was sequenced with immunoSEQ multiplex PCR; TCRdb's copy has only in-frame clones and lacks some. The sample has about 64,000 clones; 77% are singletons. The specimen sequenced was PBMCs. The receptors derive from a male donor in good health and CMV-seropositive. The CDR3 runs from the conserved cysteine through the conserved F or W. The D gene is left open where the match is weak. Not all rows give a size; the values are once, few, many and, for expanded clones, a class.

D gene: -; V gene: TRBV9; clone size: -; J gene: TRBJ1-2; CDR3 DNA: TGTGCCAGCAGCGTAGAAGTCTTCGGGGGATCAAGGGGCTACACCTTC; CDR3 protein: CASSVEVFGGSRGYTF
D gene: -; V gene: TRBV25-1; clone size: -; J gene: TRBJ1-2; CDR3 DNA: TGTGCCAGCAGACACTCCCCGGAGGACAGCCCGGGGAGAGATGGCTACACCTTC; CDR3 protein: CASRHSPEDSPGRDGYTF
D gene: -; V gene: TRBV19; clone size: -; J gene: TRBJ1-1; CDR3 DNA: TGTGCCAGTAGTATAGGCGTCGGGGGACGTACCGAAGCTTTCTTT; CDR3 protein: CASSIGVGGRTEAFF
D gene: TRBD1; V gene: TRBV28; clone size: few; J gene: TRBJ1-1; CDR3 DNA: TGTGCCAGCAGTTTATGGGGACAGGGACGGACTGAAGCTTTCTTT; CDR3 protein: CASSLWGQGRTEAFF
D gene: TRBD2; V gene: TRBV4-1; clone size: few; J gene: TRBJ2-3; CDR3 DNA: TGCGCCAGCAGCCGTCCGGGACTAGAAGTCACAGATACGCAGTATTTT; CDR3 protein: CASSRPGLEVTDTQYF
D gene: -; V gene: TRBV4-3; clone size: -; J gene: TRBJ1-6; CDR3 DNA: TGCGCCAGCAGCCTACTCCGGACAGAGAGCTCCTATAATTCACCCCTCCACTTT; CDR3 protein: CASSLLRTESSYNSPLHF
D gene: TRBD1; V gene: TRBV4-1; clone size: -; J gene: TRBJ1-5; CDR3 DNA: TGCGCCAGCAGCCAAGAAGGGACAGGGGTTGGACAGCCCCAGCATTTT; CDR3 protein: CASSQEGTGVGQPQHF
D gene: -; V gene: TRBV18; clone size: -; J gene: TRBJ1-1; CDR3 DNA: TGTGCCAGCTCACCATCTAGGAGGATGGCTGAAGCTTTCTTT; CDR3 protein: CASSPSRRMAEAFF
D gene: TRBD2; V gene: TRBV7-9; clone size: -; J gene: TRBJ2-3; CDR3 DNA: TGTGCCAGCAGCATAGGGACTAGCGGAATCACAGATACGCAGTATTTT; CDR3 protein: CASSIGTSGITDTQYF
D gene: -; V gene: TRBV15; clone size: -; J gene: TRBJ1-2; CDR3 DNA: TGTGCCACCAGCAGCGCGGGGGCCGACTATGGCTACACCTTC; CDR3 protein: CATSSAGADYGYTF
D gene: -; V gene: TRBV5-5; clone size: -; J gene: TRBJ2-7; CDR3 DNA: TGTGCCAGCAGCTTGGCTCCGGGGGCCTACGAGCAGTACTTC; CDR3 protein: CASSLAPGAYEQYF
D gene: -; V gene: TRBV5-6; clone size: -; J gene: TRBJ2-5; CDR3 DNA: TGTGCCAGCAGCCAGATATTGGACAGTCTCCAAGAGACCCAGTACTTC; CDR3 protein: CASSQILDSLQETQYF
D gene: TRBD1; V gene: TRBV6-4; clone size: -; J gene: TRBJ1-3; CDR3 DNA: TGTGCCAGCAGTGACTCCGCCCTGACAGGGGGCTCTGGAAACACCATATATTTT; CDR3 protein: CASSDSALTGGSGNTIYF